These T cell receptor beta chains were read from a single sample in a study of early T cells in non-severe SARS-CoV-2 infection. TCRdb reprocessed the 5' RACE reads via MiXCR and lists one record per CDR3 protein. This sample has 60,000 to 75,000 distinct CDR3 sequences, with 12% found just once. The specimen was whole blood. The receptors derive from an adult who was a healthcare worker with PCR-confirmed SARS-CoV-2 infection or an uninfected control (not recorded which). CDR3s include the opening cysteine and the closing phenylalanine or tryptophan. Each record gives: clone size, D gene, V gene, J gene, CDR3 protein, CDR3 DNA. D genes are given only for firm matches. Clone sizes are given selectively: once, few, many, or a class where the clone is expanded.

size: .
D: .
V: TRBV6-1
J: TRBJ2-1
CDR3: CASSEIRGFYNEQFF
DNA: TGTGCCAGCAGTGAAATTAGGGGATTCTACAATGAGCAGTTCTTC

size: .
D: TRBD1
V: TRBV7-2
J: TRBJ2-7
CDR3: CASSSTGGSYEQYF
DNA: TGTGCCAGCAGCTCGACAGGGGGCAGCTACGAGCAGTACTTC

size: many
D: .
V: TRBV7-9
J: TRBJ1-3
CDR3: CASSFLARPAAGNTIYF
DNA: TGTGCCAGCAGCTTTCTTGCCCGGCCAGCGGCTGGAAACACCATATATTTT

size: few
D: TRBD2
V: TRBV11-2
J: TRBJ2-3
CDR3: CASSLFPMLAGVADTQYF
DNA: TGTGCCAGCAGCCTATTTCCGATGCTAGCGGGGGTTGCAGATACGCAGTATTTT

size: few
D: .
V: TRBV19
J: TRBJ1-5
CDR3: CASSTMGRDNQPQHF
DNA: TGTGCCAGTAGCACCATGGGGAGGGACAATCAGCCCCAGCATTTT

size: few
D: TRBD2
V: TRBV7-2
J: TRBJ2-7
CDR3: CASSLGLAYEQYF
DNA: TGTGCCAGCAGCTTGGGACTAGCGTACGAGCAGTACTTC

size: .
D: TRBD2
V: TRBV6-1
J: TRBJ2-7
CDR3: CASRLAGDYEQYF
DNA: TGTGCCAGCAGGCTAGCGGGAGACTACGAGCAGTACTTC

size: few
D: TRBD2
V: TRBV7-9
J: TRBJ2-7
CDR3: CASSLAELPYEQYF
DNA: TGTGCCAGCAGTCTAGCGGAACTTCCCTACGAGCAGTACTTC

size: few
D: .
V: TRBV6-1
J: TRBJ1-1
CDR3: CASSPSHMNTEAFF
DNA: TGTGCCAGCAGCCCCTCTCATATGAACACTGAAGCTTTCTTT

size: .
D: TRBD2
V: TRBV3-1
J: TRBJ2-7
CDR3: CASSRSGTMYEQYF
DNA: TGTGCCAGCAGCCGTTCCGGGACTATGTACGAGCAGTACTTC

size: once
D: TRBD2
V: TRBV2
J: TRBJ2-7
CDR3: CARSALAGYEQYF
DNA: TGTGCCAGGAGTGCGCTAGCGGGTTACGAGCAGTACTTC

size: few
D: .
V: TRBV12-3/TRBV12-4
J: TRBJ2-3
CDR3: CASSPGTWQYF
DNA: TGTGCCAGCAGTCCTGGAACCTGGCAGTATTTT

size: few
D: .
V: TRBV5-1
J: TRBJ2-3
CDR3: CASSLGGISTDTQYF
DNA: TGCGCCAGCAGCTTGGGAGGGATCAGCACAGATACGCAGTATTTT

size: .
D: .
V: TRBV5-1
J: TRBJ1-2
CDR3: CASSLDGLATTGYGYTF
DNA: TGCGCCAGCAGCTTGGATGGTCTTGCCACAACGGGCTATGGCTACACCTTC

size: many
D: .
V: TRBV6-5
J: TRBJ1-2
CDR3: CASVGGKGYGYTF
DNA: TGTGCCAGCGTGGGGGGGAAAGGCTATGGCTACACCTTC

size: few
D: .
V: TRBV3-1
J: TRBJ2-7
CDR3: CASSREAGGSYEQYF
DNA: TGTGCCAGCAGCCGCGAGGCCGGGGGCTCCTACGAGCAGTACTTC

size: many
D: .
V: TRBV20-1
J: TRBJ2-1
CDR3: CSARVTELEQFF
DNA: TGCAGTGCTAGAGTTACGGAGCTCGAGCAGTTCTTC

size: few
D: .
V: TRBV3-1
J: TRBJ2-1
CDR3: CASSHERSSYNEQFF
DNA: TGTGCCAGCAGCCACGAGAGGAGCTCCTACAATGAGCAGTTCTTC

size: .
D: TRBD1
V: TRBV14
J: TRBJ1-1
CDR3: CASSQTGAGLTEAFF
DNA: TGTGCCAGCAGCCAGACAGGGGCAGGGCTCACTGAAGCTTTCTTT

size: .
D: .
V: TRBV7-8
J: TRBJ2-1
CDR3: CASSPGRGNEQFF
DNA: TGTGCCAGCAGCCCGGGCAGGGGTAATGAGCAGTTCTTC

size: many
D: .
V: TRBV11-2
J: TRBJ2-7
CDR3: CASRVFGSYEQYF
DNA: TGTGCCAGCAGGGTGTTTGGATCCTACGAGCAGTACTTC

size: few
D: .
V: TRBV6-5
J: TRBJ1-4
CDR3: CASSPGSTIMKKLFF
DNA: TGTGCCAGCAGCCCTGGGTCTACGATAATGAAAAAACTGTTTTTT

size: few
D: .
V: TRBV3-1
J: TRBJ2-1
CDR3: CASSQLGDEQFF
DNA: TGTGCCAGCAGCCAATTGGGGGATGAGCAGTTCTTC

size: .
D: .
V: TRBV7-2
J: TRBJ1-1
CDR3: CASSLGSQTEAFF
DNA: TGTGCCAGCAGCTTGGGCAGTCAAACTGAAGCTTTCTTT

size: many
D: .
V: TRBV13
J: TRBJ2-3
CDR3: CASSSPTDSTDTQYF
DNA: TGTGCCAGCAGCTCGCCGACAGATAGCACAGATACGCAGTATTTT

size: many
D: TRBD2
V: TRBV11-2
J: TRBJ2-2
CDR3: CASSLGLAGATGELFF
DNA: TGTGCCAGCAGCTTGGGACTAGCGGGAGCCACCGGGGAGCTGTTTTTT

size: many
D: .
V: TRBV6-1
J: TRBJ1-3
CDR3: CASSELRGRAGNTIYF
DNA: TGTGCCAGCAGTGAATTGAGGGGCCGGGCTGGAAACACCATATATTTT

size: many
D: .
V: TRBV30
J: TRBJ2-5
CDR3: CALKADQETQYF
DNA: TGTGCCCTAAAGGCAGATCAAGAGACCCAGTACTTC

size: many
D: TRBD1
V: TRBV10-3
J: TRBJ1-1
CDR3: CAISGFPGQEAFF
DNA: TGTGCCATCAGTGGTTTCCCGGGACAGGAGGCTTTCTTT